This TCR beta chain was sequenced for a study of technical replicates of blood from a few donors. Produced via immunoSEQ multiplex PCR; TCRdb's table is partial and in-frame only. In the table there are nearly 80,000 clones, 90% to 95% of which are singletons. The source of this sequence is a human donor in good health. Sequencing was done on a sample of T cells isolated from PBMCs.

CDR3 in amino acids: CAIGQREDTQYF. The CDR3 region has the DNA TGTGCCATCGGCCAGCGGGAAGATACGCAGTATTTT. The chain recombines TRBV10-3 with TRBJ2-3; 7 bases are shared with TRBD2. After removal of 8 bases from V and 5 bases from J, the junction contained 4 bases not matched to a gene. There are 12 residues in the CDR3. Germline CDR1 ENHRY, CDR2 SYGVKD.